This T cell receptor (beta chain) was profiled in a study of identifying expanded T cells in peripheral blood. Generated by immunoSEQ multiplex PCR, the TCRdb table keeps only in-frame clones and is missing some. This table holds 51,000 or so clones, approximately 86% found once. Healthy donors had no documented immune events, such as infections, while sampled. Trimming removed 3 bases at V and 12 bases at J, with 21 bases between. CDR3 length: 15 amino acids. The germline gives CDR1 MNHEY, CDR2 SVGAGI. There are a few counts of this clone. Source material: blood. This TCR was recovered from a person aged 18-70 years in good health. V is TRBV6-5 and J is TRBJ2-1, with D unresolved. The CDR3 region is CASSYVPSSTVGQFF. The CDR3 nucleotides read TGTGCCAGCAGTTATGTCCCCTCATCGACCGTCGGGCAGTTCTTC.